The 30 T cell receptor beta chains given below trace back to one sample, sequenced in a study of low-dose radiotherapy and immunotherapy resistance in tumors. Covering alpha and beta chains, TRAV- and TRBV-specific primers were used for the first-strand cDNA. A constant-region primer paired with the V-primer adapter amplified TCRs over about 20 PCR cycles. Via MiXCR, TCRdb re-called the reads, giving one row per CDR3 protein. The data contain roughly 11,000 distinct CDR3 sequences, around three fifths of them singletons. Every receptor here comes from a human donor with advanced metastatic prostate, ovarian, gallbladder or colorectal cancer (not recorded which). This table probably holds off-target reads from a library built for another chain.

The chain couples TRBV30 to TRBJ1-3; D not resolved. Per germline, CDR1 GTSNPN and CDR2 SVGIG (reference sequence). The CDR3 sequence is 13 residues long. V lost 2 bases and J 4 bases, leaving 9 bases between the germline ends. The CDR3, as DNA: TGTGCCTGGAGTCTTGTCCTAGGAAACACCATATATTTT. The encoded protein is CAWSLVLGNTIYF.

The rearrangement uses TRBV11-3 and TRBJ2-1, with 9 bases fitting TRBD1. The V and J ends lost 5 bases and 7 bases, in that order; junction bases with no gene match: 9. This CDR3 contains 15 residues. Germline V lookup: CDR1 SGHNT, CDR2 YENEEA. This CDR3 is CASSEFGQGSNEQFF. As DNA, the CDR3 is TGTGCCAGCAGCGAATTCGGACAGGGGAGTAATGAGCAGTTCTTC.

V usage is TRBV5-1 and J usage is TRBJ1-1; no reliable D call. Germline V gene data show CDR1 as SGHRS and CDR2 as YFSETQ. V lost 0 bases to trimming and J lost 4 bases, with 10 bases between them. This CDR3 is 14 amino acids long. CDR3 nucleotide sequence: TGCGCCAGCAGCTTGGACAGAGGAACCACTGAAGCTTTCTTT. As protein: CASSLDRGTTEAFF.

This clonotype was seen only once. The J gene is TRBJ2-1, the V gene TRBV10-1, with 10 bases that match TRBD2. After removal of 2 bases from V and 10 bases from J, the junction contained 5 bases not matched to a gene. Germline CDR1 WNHNN, CDR2 SYGVQD (reference sequence). CDR3 length: 14 residues. CDR3 sequence: CASSELAGAREQFF. For the CDR3, the DNA is TGCGCCAGCAGTGAGCTAGCGGGAGCGCGGGAGCAGTTCTTC.

The chain recombines TRBV6-6 with TRBJ2-7, with D perhaps matching TRBD1 (5 bases). The V gene's germline CDR1 is MNHNY and CDR2 SVGAGI (reference sequence). Trimming stripped 4 bases from V and 3 bases from J, with 10 bases between. CDR3 size: 13 residues. CDR3 residues: CASSSDSFYEQYF. The DNA of the CDR3 is TGTGCCAGCAGTTCTGACAGTTTCTACGAGCAGTACTTC.

This sequence joins TRBV12-3 or TRBV12-4 and TRBJ2-1; TRBD2 aligns across 7 bases. This CDR3 is 16 amino acids long. The V gene end was trimmed by 6 bases and the J gene end by 9 bases; junction bases not matched to a gene: 17. The CDR3 coding sequence is TGTGCCAGCAGCTCCCACGGGAGCGGGATCTGGGCTGAGCAGTTCTTC. Translated: CASSSHGSGIWAEQFF.

The V gene is TRBV5-1, the J gene TRBJ2-2; 7 positions agree with TRBD2. J gave up 2 bases and V 4 bases, and 11 bases lay outside the gene matches. Germline lookup yields CDR1 SGHRS and CDR2 YFSETQ. The length of the CDR3 is 17 residues. CDR3 region: CASSTKGRGLNTGELFF. The CDR3 bases are TGCGCCAGCAGCACCAAAGGGAGGGGACTTAACACCGGGGAGCTGTTTTTT.

The chain recombines TRBV18 with TRBJ2-7; the match to TRBD1 covers 7 bases. The CDR3 is made up of 15 amino acids. J lost 4 bases, V lost 6 bases, and 12 bases had no gene match. Germline CDR1 is KGHSH and CDR2 is LQKENI. The CDR3 DNA reads TGTGCCAGCTCCACTACCCGACAGGGCGCGTACGAGCAGTACTTC. Amino acid sequence: CASSTTRQGAYEQYF.

This sequence joins TRBV12-3 or TRBV12-4 and TRBJ1-1; D uncertain. The CDR3 loop spans 13 amino acids. Trimming left V 2 bases short and J 5 bases short, with 9 bases between. Here the CDR3 DNA reads TGTGCCAGCAGTTTATCTGTGGGTACTGAAGCTTTCTTT. Translation: CASSLSVGTEAFF.

Only a few counts were recorded for this clonotype. V gene TRBV28 combines with J gene TRBJ1-3; 8 nucleotides agree with TRBD1. Germline V gene lookup returns CDR1 MDHEN and CDR2 SYDVKM. V lost 5 bases and J lost 2; bases outside the gene matches: 5. The CDR3 runs to 15 residues. CDR3 amino acids: CASSVRQGTGNTIYF. Written as DNA, the CDR3 is TGTGCCAGCAGTGTCCGACAGGGGACTGGAAACACCATATATTTT.

The J gene is TRBJ2-7, the V gene TRBV5-1; no clear D gene. There are 14 residues in the CDR3. The germline V gene encodes CDR1 SGHRS and CDR2 YFSETQ. V was clipped by 0 bases and J by 2 bases, with 9 bases between them. CDR3 sequence reads: CASSLGSGTYEQYF. The CDR3 DNA reads TGCGCCAGCAGCTTGGGTTCAGGTACCTACGAGCAGTACTTC.

This clonotype was found a few times. The gene calls are TRBV21-1 and TRBJ1-1; the table gives TRBD1 as D, unverified against the DNA. TRBV21-1 is a known pseudogene. The CDR3 runs 19 residues. CDR3 coding DNA: TGTGCCAGCAGCCATCGACAGTTCGAAGGCTCGAATTTGAACACTGAAGCTTTCTTT. Amino acids: CASSHRQFEGSNLNTEAFF.

The V call is TRBV19, the J call TRBJ2-3; 12 bases are a match to TRBD1. The V and J ends lost 7 bases and 2 bases, in that order; junction bases with no gene match: 7. CDR1 and CDR2 from the germline V gene are LNHDA and SQIVND (reference sequence). CDR3 length: 16 amino acids. The CDR3 nucleotides read TGTGCCAGTACTCACGGGACAGGGGGCGACACAGATACGCAGTATTTT. Encoded protein: CASTHGTGGDTDTQYF. The full variable domain, with the rest looked up from reference TRBV19 and TRBJ2-3, is DGGITQSPKYLFRKEGQNVTLSCEQNLNHDAMYWYRQDPGQGLRLIYYSQIVNDFQKGDIAEGYSVSREKKESFPLTVTSAQKNPTAFYLCASTHGTGGDTDTQYFGPGTRLTVL.

The chain employs TRBV28 and TRBJ1-5; D is ambiguous. Germline CDR1 and CDR2: MDHEN and SYDVKM. The CDR3 sequence is 14 residues long. V lost 7 bases and J lost 6, with 16 bases in between. This CDR3 is CASNQGSLVQPQHF. CDR3 sequence (DNA): TGTGCCAGCAACCAAGGGTCCCTTGTTCAGCCCCAGCATTTT.

The rearrangement uses TRBV29-1 and TRBJ2-3; unclear D gene. V lost 8 bases to trimming and J lost 0 bases, with 12 bases between them. Germline V gene lookup returns CDR1 SQVTM and CDR2 ANQGSEA. The length of the CDR3 is 13 residues. The CDR3 reads CSMEPSSTDTQYF. DNA of the CDR3: TGCAGCATGGAACCCTCTAGCACAGATACGCAGTATTTT.

The J gene is TRBJ2-1, the V gene TRBV2; D might be TRBD1 (6 bases). This CDR3 contains 13 residues. V was trimmed by 6 bases and J by 4 bases, leaving 10 bases between them. CDR1 and CDR2 (germline): SNHLY, FYNNEI. CDR3 DNA sequence: TGTGCCAGCAGGGACACAGGGTACAATGAGCAGTTCTTC. This codes for CASRDTGYNEQFF.

This chain uses TRBV6-6 with TRBJ1-1, with a weak D call TRBD1 (6 bases). This CDR3 spans 17 amino acids. The V gene's germline CDR1 is MNHNY and CDR2 SVGAGI (reference sequence). V gave up 1 base and J gave up 4 bases, with 19 bases separating them. The CDR3 loop reads CASSYLRGGMGSTEAFF. The CDR3 DNA reads as TGTGCCAGCAGTTACTTACGAGGGGGGATGGGGAGCACTGAAGCTTTCTTT.

The rearrangement links TRBV19 to TRBJ2-1; D is tentatively TRBD1 or TRBD2 (5 bases each). The CDR3 has 16 residues. Trimming removed 6 bases from V and 0 bases from J, with 15 bases in between. Germline V gene lookup returns CDR1 LNHDA and CDR2 SQIVND (reference sequence). This CDR3 is CASSGSGRVSYNEQFF. The CDR3 region has the DNA TGTGCCAGTAGCGGCTCGGGACGGGTCTCCTACAATGAGCAGTTCTTC.

This chain links TRBV7-2 with TRBJ2-1, with 13 nucleotides matching TRBD2. The CDR3 covers 14 residues. CDR1 is SGHTA and CDR2 is FQGNSA in the germline V gene. J lost 10 bases, V lost 3 bases, and 3 bases had no gene match. CDR3 sequence reads: CASSFSGLAGEQFF. Written as DNA, the CDR3 is TGTGCCAGCAGCTTCTCGGGACTAGCGGGAGAGCAGTTCTTC.

The chain employs TRBV19 and TRBJ1-5, with D possibly matching TRBD1 (6 bases). The CDR3 has 16 amino acids. Trimming took 4 bases from V and 3 from J, leaving 16 bases between them. CDR1 and CDR2 from the germline V gene are LNHDA and SQIVND (reference sequence). The CDR3 loop is CASSTSRQADNQPQHF. CDR3 DNA sequence: TGTGCCAGTAGTACATCACGACAGGCCGACAATCAGCCCCAGCATTTT. The entire variable domain, with the rest obtained from reference TRBV19 and TRBJ1-5, is as follows: DGGITQSPKYLFRKEGQNVTLSCEQNLNHDAMYWYRQDPGQGLRLIYYSQIVNDFQKGDIAEGYSVSREKKESFPLTVTSAQKNPTAFYLCASSTSRQADNQPQHFGDGTRLSIL.

A few counts support this clonotype. The chain employs TRBV29-1 and TRBJ2-3, with 16 bases that match TRBD2. With 7 bases clipped from V and 7 bases from J, the junction kept 11 bases outside the gene matches. Looked up from germline, CDR1 is SQVTM and CDR2 is ANQGSEA. The CDR3 loop spans 16 amino acids. CDR3: CSGAGLAGGPVHTQYF. In nucleotides, the CDR3 is TGCAGCGGGGCGGGACTAGCGGGAGGGCCCGTCCATACGCAGTATTTT.

This clonotype was seen only a few times. CDR3 bases: TGTGCCAGCAGGTCAACAGGGAAATGGGACTCACCCCTCCACTTT. Its protein product is CASRSTGKWDSPLHF. The chain combines TRBV12-3 or TRBV12-4 with TRBJ1-6; D is possibly TRBD1 (6 bases). V was pared by 6 bases and J by 10 bases, with 19 bases between. CDR3 length equals 15 residues.

The chain combines TRBV5-5 with TRBJ2-7; maybe TRBD1 (8 bases). V was shortened by 3 bases and J by 2 bases, with 15 bases between the two germline ends. The CDR3 loop spans 15 amino acids. CDR1 is SGHKS, CDR2 YYEKEE, per germline (reference sequence). The CDR3 coding sequence is TGTGCCAGCAGCTGGGGGGGACAGGCTACCTACGAGCAGTACTTC. Its protein product is CASSWGGQATYEQYF.

This clonotype has just a few counts. The chain couples TRBV7-2 to TRBJ2-7; 8 nucleotides line up with TRBD2. This CDR3 spans 12 amino acids. Germline CDR1 and CDR2: SGHTA and FQGNSA. The ends lost 2 bases at V and 7 bases at J; junction bases unmatched: 1. The chain's CDR3 is CASSLTGGEQYF. In DNA, the CDR3 is TGTGCCAGCAGCTTAACGGGAGGGGAGCAGTACTTC.

This rearrangement joins TRBV7-2 to TRBJ2-2; 7 bases line up with TRBD1. Germline V lookup: CDR1 SGHTA, CDR2 FQGNSA. The CDR3 contains 15 residues. V gave up 4 bases and J gave up 2 bases; unmatched junction bases: 4. CDR3 sequence reads: CASSWGTANTGELFF. The CDR3 DNA reads as TGTGCCAGCAGCTGGGGGACAGCTAACACCGGGGAGCTGTTTTTT. The entire variable domain, with the rest obtained from reference TRBV7-2 and TRBJ2-2, is as follows: GAGVSQSPSNKVTEKGKDVELRCDPISGHTALYWYRQSLGQGLEFLIYFQGNSAPDKSGLPSDRFSAERTGGSVSTLTIQRTQQEDSAVYLCASSWGTANTGELFFGEGSRLTVL.

The chain links TRBV10-3 to TRBJ2-1; D gene unclear. CDR1 ENHRY and CDR2 SYGVKD come from the germline V gene. The germline V and J ends were trimmed by 4 bases and 6 bases, with 4 bases remaining between them. CDR3 length equals 11 residues. The CDR3 sequence: CAISVGNEQFF. For the CDR3, the DNA is TGTGCCATCAGTGTTGGCAATGAGCAGTTCTTC.

This chain joins TRBV2 and TRBJ1-6, with D perhaps TRBD1 (5 bases). The germline V gene has CDR1 SNHLY and CDR2 FYNNEI. V lost 2 bases to trimming and J lost 6 bases, with 14 bases between them. The CDR3 loop spans 16 amino acids. Here the CDR3 DNA reads TGTGCCAGCAGTGAATATCGGGGGGGTGCTAATTCACCCCTCCACTTT. This translates into CASSEYRGGANSPLHF. The full variable domain, its missing parts supplied by reference TRBV2 and TRBJ1-6, is EPEVTQTPSHQVTQMGQEVILRCVPISNHLYFYWYRQILGQKVEFLVSFYNNEISEKSEIFDDQFSVERPDGSNFTLKIRSTKLEDSAMYFCASSEYRGGANSPLHFGNGTRLTVT.

The J gene is TRBJ1-1, the V gene TRBV2; a weak D match, TRBD1 (5 bases). CDR1 and CDR2 from the germline V gene are SNHLY and FYNNEI. V lost 6 bases, J lost 6 bases, and 17 bases lay in between. CDR3 size: 14 residues. In DNA, the CDR3 is TGTGCCAGCAGGGGTCAGGGAAGATCGGCTGAAGCTTTCTTT. Encoded protein: CASRGQGRSAEAFF.

The genes are TRBV29-1 and TRBJ1-5, with D perhaps matching TRBD1 (5 bases). The CDR3 runs 13 residues. V was cut by 4 bases and J by 2 bases, with 9 bases left in between. From germline, CDR1 is SQVTM and CDR2 ANQGSEA. The DNA of the CDR3 is TGCAGCGTTGCCGGAGGGGGCAATCAGCCCCAGCATTTT. Translating it yields CSVAGGGNQPQHF.

This clonotype has a handful of counts. The chain joins TRBV2 to TRBJ1-5; D not certain. CDR1 SNHLY and CDR2 FYNNEI come from the germline V gene. V shed 8 bases and J shed 0 bases, with 11 bases lying between them. The CDR3 loop spans 14 amino acids. The CDR3 DNA is TGTGCCAGCGGCCTGTACAATAGCAATCAGCCCCAGCATTTT. It yields the protein CASGLYNSNQPQHF. Supplemented by reference TRBV2 and TRBJ1-5, the full variable domain reads EPEVTQTPSHQVTQMGQEVILRCVPISNHLYFYWYRQILGQKVEFLVSFYNNEISEKSEIFDDQFSVERPDGSNFTLKIRSTKLEDSAMYFCASGLYNSNQPQHFGDGTRLSIL.